These 30 T cell receptor beta chains came from one sample sequenced in a study of T cells in tumors after PD-1 blockade. Repertoires were generated with immunoSEQ multiplex PCR, while TCRdb's copy carries only in-frame clones and drops some. The data contain 20,000 to 25,000 clones, approximately 78% of them seen just once; the ten biggest clones take up 26%. The specimen comprised PBMCs, sampled before anti-PD-1 treatment. Every receptor here comes from a human donor with basal cell carcinoma.

The V call is TRBV19, the J call TRBJ2-2; either TRBD1 or TRBD2 may fit D (5 bases each). The ends were cut back, 8 bases at V and 1 base at J, with 17 bases in the middle. CDR1 and CDR2 (germline): LNHDA, SQIVND (reference sequence). CDR3 length: 16 residues. For the CDR3, the DNA is TGTGCCAGTTCCCGTGGGGGACGGGGGAACACCGGGGAGCTGTTTTTT. Amino acid sequence: CASSRGGRGNTGELFF.

This clone was detected only once. The V and J genes are TRBV7-9 and TRBJ2-1; the match to TRBD2 covers 8 bases. This CDR3 is built from 16 residues. V gave up 6 bases and J gave up 5 bases; unmatched junction bases: 12. Germline CDR1 reads SEHNR; CDR2 reads FQNEAQ (reference sequence). CDR3 nucleotide sequence: TGTGCCAGCAGTAGCCAGCGGGAGTTAATCAACAATGAGCAGTTCTTC. Encoded protein: CASSSQRELINNEQFF.

The CDR3 DNA follows: TGTGCCAGCAGTCCAGCGGGGGAGCCCACAGATACGCAGTATTTT. Residues: CASSPAGEPTDTQYF. The chain is built from TRBV6-2 or TRBV6-3 and TRBJ2-3; 8 bases are a match to TRBD2. V shed 5 bases and J 2 bases; nucleotides not matched to a gene: 6. Germline V gene sequence: CDR1 MNHEY, CDR2 SVGEGT. The CDR3 covers 15 residues.

This clone appeared once. This chain uses TRBV4-3 with TRBJ1-2; maybe TRBD1 (6 bases). Trimming removed 2 bases from V and 5 bases from J, with 15 bases in between. Germline loops: CDR1 LGHNA, CDR2 YSLEER. This CDR3 has 15 residues. This CDR3 is CASSQNNRVRYGYTF. CDR3 bases: TGCGCCAGCAGCCAAAACAACAGGGTCAGGTATGGCTACACCTTC.

The chain joins TRBV13 to TRBJ1-5; tentatively, D is TRBD1 (6 bases). Germline V gene lookup returns CDR1 PRHDT and CDR2 FYEKMQ (reference sequence). Trimming removed 5 bases at V and 5 bases at J, with 19 bases between. The CDR3 is 16 amino acids. The DNA for the CDR3 is TGTGCCAGCAGCGCCACCCGTGGGACATTCGATCAGCCCCAGCATTTT. This translates into CASSATRGTFDQPQHF. The whole variable domain, filled in from reference TRBV13 and TRBJ1-5, reads AAGVIQSPRHLIKEKRETATLKCYPIPRHDTVYWYQQGPGQDPQFLISFYEKMQSDKGSIPDRFSAQQFSDYHSELNMSSLELGDSALYFCASSATRGTFDQPQHFGDGTRLSIL.

Concerning this clone: The junction shows a germline mismatch at one end, possibly a read error. The V and J genes are TRBV2 and TRBJ2-1; D may be TRBD2 (5 bases). There are 19 residues in the CDR3. Germline-derived CDR1 and CDR2 are SNHLY and FYNNEI. The DNA of the CDR3 is TGTCCCAGCAGTTACGGGTGGGCGCGGGTGGGGAGCTCCTACAATGAGCAGTTCTTC. Protein sequence: CPSSYGWARVGSSYNEQFF.

The chain recombines TRBV7-9 with TRBJ1-1; the match to TRBD1 covers 8 bases. This CDR3 comprises 15 residues. Germline V gives CDR1 SEHNR, CDR2 FQNEAQ (reference sequence). Trimming cost V 1 base and J 1 base; bases outside gene matches: 2. The CDR3 is CASSLGQGTNTEAFF. The CDR3 DNA reads as TGTGCCAGCAGCTTAGGACAGGGGACGAACACTGAAGCTTTCTTT.

This chain joins TRBV19 and TRBJ2-2, with 7 bases fitting TRBD1. From germline, CDR1 is LNHDA and CDR2 SQIVND (reference sequence). The CDR3 covers 16 residues. With V trimmed by 4 bases and J by 8 bases, 13 bases remained unmatched. The CDR3 DNA follows: TGTGCCAGTAGTACCCGGGACAGAGGTGGGACGGGGGAGCTGTTTTTT. Protein sequence: CASSTRDRGGTGELFF.

V and J are TRBV6-6 and TRBJ1-6; no clear D gene. Germline CDR1 MNHNY, CDR2 SVGAGI (reference sequence). The CDR3 loop spans 13 amino acids. V was clipped by 7 bases and J by 2 bases, with 6 bases between them. CDR3 loop: CASKVAYNSPLHF. Here the CDR3 DNA reads TGTGCCAGCAAGGTTGCCTATAATTCACCCCTCCACTTT.

This rearrangement joins TRBV20-1 to TRBJ2-3; TRBD2 matches 9 bases. Germline V CDR1 and CDR2: DFQATT, SNEGSKA (reference sequence). The CDR3 runs 14 residues. Trimming at V came to 6 bases and at J to 5 bases, leaving 9 bases not matched to a gene. CDR3 amino acids: CSASGGLARDTQYF. CDR3 nucleotide sequence: TGCAGTGCCAGTGGGGGACTAGCAAGAGATACGCAGTATTTT.

This chain joins TRBV9 and TRBJ2-2; tentative D call: TRBD1 (5 bases). The V end was cut by 3 bases, the J end by 5 bases, with 23 bases between. Looked up from germline, CDR1 is SGDLS and CDR2 is YYNGEE. The CDR3 is 18 residues long. The chain's CDR3 is CASSESPGSQSRTGELFF. The DNA of the CDR3 is TGTGCCAGCAGCGAGAGCCCAGGGTCCCAATCTAGGACCGGGGAGCTGTTTTTT.

J is TRBJ2-5 and V is TRBV23-1, with 8 bases that match TRBD1. TRBV23-1 is an ORF, and what it does is uncertain. The V and J ends lost 0 bases and 3 bases, in that order; junction bases with no gene match: 12. The CDR3 is 18 amino acids. This CDR3 reads CASSQSRSRGPAEETQYF. The CDR3 nucleotides are TGCGCCAGCAGTCAATCGCGGTCCAGGGGGCCGGCCGAAGAGACCCAGTACTTC.

The chain has TRBV23-1 and TRBJ1-2, with D uncertain. TRBV23-1 carries the ORF label, with uncertain function. The CDR3 runs to 14 residues. V lost 2 bases and J 2 bases, leaving 9 bases between the germline ends. CDR3 loop: CASSQIGSNYGYTF. CDR3 DNA: TGCGCCAGCAGTCAAATAGGGTCCAACTATGGCTACACCTTC.

The chain links TRBV7-3 to TRBJ2-3; D gene unclear. The CDR3 length is 14 residues. Germline loops: CDR1 SGHTA, CDR2 FQGTGA. V was shortened by 0 bases and J by 4 bases, with 8 bases between the two germline ends. DNA for the CDR3: TGTGCCAGCAGCTTAACTGGGGTAGCAGATACGCAGTATTTT. Translation: CASSLTGVADTQYF.

The CDR3 DNA reads TGTGCCAGCAGCCCCCGGGTTGGGAGGCCAGAGACCCAGTACTTC. This translates into CASSPRVGRPETQYF. This chain links TRBV4-2 with TRBJ2-5; D might be TRBD2 (6 bases). From germline, CDR1 is LGHNA and CDR2 YNFKEQ. V dropped 4 bases and J dropped 4 bases, with 16 bases sitting between them. The CDR3 spans 15 residues.

The genes are TRBV7-2 and TRBJ2-5; D is unresolved. CDR3 length equals 14 residues. V was cut by 3 bases and J by 6 bases, with 14 bases left in between. Germline-derived CDR1 and CDR2 are SGHTA and FQGNSA. The CDR3 DNA sequence: TGTGCCAGCAGCTTGGCACGCTACGGGCAGACCCAGTACTTC. The encoded protein is CASSLARYGQTQYF.

V usage is TRBV12-3 or TRBV12-4 and J usage is TRBJ2-1; D ambiguous. The length of the CDR3 is 11 residues. The V end lost 3 bases, the J end lost 3 bases, and 0 bases lay between the germline ends. CDR3 sequence (DNA): TGTGCCAGCAGTTTCTACAATGAGCAGTTCTTC. Translation: CASSFYNEQFF.

This clone appeared a few times. The rearrangement uses TRBV28 and TRBJ2-1; 12 bases match TRBD2. J gave up 6 bases and V 3 bases, and 15 bases lay outside the gene matches. CDR1 and CDR2 from the germline V gene are MDHEN and SYDVKM. This CDR3 has 19 residues. CDR3 sequence reads: CASSFIGGPPSGRGNEQFF. As DNA, the CDR3 is TGTGCCAGCAGTTTCATAGGGGGCCCCCCTAGCGGGAGGGGCAATGAGCAGTTCTTC.

The chain joins TRBV2 to TRBJ2-1, with 9 bases lining up with TRBD2. From germline, CDR1 is SNHLY and CDR2 FYNNEI. The CDR3 has 19 amino acids. V was clipped by 11 bases and J by 0 bases; unmatched bases: 20. CDR3 protein: CARRYGGAREGSSYNEQFF. The CDR3 DNA follows: TGTGCCCGCCGTTACGGGGGGGCGCGGGAGGGGAGCTCCTACAATGAGCAGTTCTTC.

The V gene is TRBV18, the J gene TRBJ1-4; 9 nucleotides line up with TRBD1. V was pared by 2 bases and J by 7 bases, with 8 bases of the junction left unmatched. The germline CDR1 and CDR2 sequences are KGHSH and LQKENI. The CDR3 contains 16 residues. The CDR3 DNA sequence: TGTGCCAGCTCACCATCCGGGACAGGGTTGAGTGAAAAACTGTTTTTT. This codes for CASSPSGTGLSEKLFF.

This chain uses TRBV6-4 with TRBJ1-1; no firm D call. CDR1 is MRHNA and CDR2 is SNTAGT in the germline V gene. Trimming removed 5 bases from V and 1 base from J, with 11 bases in between. The CDR3 loop spans 14 amino acids. CDR3 coding DNA: TGTGCCAGCAGTCTCGGTACGGGGAACACTGAAGCTTTCTTT. This encodes CASSLGTGNTEAFF.

This sequence joins TRBV2 and TRBJ2-7; perhaps TRBD1 as D (6 bases). Trimming cost V 2 bases and J 2 bases, with 13 bases left between them. Per the germline V gene, CDR1 is SNHLY and CDR2 is FYNNEI. The CDR3 sequence is 15 residues long. The chain's CDR3 is CASSEQGRIAYEQYF. The DNA of the CDR3 is TGTGCCAGCAGTGAACAGGGGCGGATTGCCTACGAGCAGTACTTC.

This clone was seen a handful of times. The chain employs TRBV19 and TRBJ2-6; weak D call: TRBD1 (6 bases). CDR3 length equals 15 residues. Between the trimmed V and J ends, which lost 5 bases and 2 bases, there was a span of 10 bases. Germline V gene data show CDR1 as LNHDA and CDR2 as SQIVND (reference sequence). The CDR3 reads CASSPRDTGANVLTF. For the CDR3, the DNA is TGTGCCAGTAGTCCCAGGGACACTGGGGCCAACGTCCTGACTTTC.

The chain has TRBV3-1 (or the pseudogene TRBV3-2) and TRBJ2-7, with 7 bases that match TRBD2. V was clipped by 0 bases and J by 5 bases; unmatched bases: 10. CDR1 LGHDT and CDR2 YNNKEL come from the germline V gene (reference sequence). The CDR3 loop spans 16 amino acids. DNA of the CDR3: TGTGCCAGCAGCCAAGACGTAGGCCTAGCGGCGCACGAGCAGTACTTC. Translation: CASSQDVGLAAHEQYF.

This clone showed up just once. The genes are TRBV19 and TRBJ2-3; 9 bases fit TRBD2. V lost 4 bases to trimming and J lost 6 bases; unmatched junction nucleotides: 8. Per the germline V gene, CDR1 is LNHDA and CDR2 is SQIVND (reference sequence). This CDR3 has 15 amino acids. In nucleotides, the CDR3 is TGTGCCAGTAGTACCATAGCGGGGGTAGGGGATACGCAGTATTTT. Translating it yields CASSTIAGVGDTQYF.

The sample holds one count of this clone. The chain joins TRBV5-1 to TRBJ1-1; possible D gene TRBD1, 5 bases. Germline V lookup: CDR1 SGHRS, CDR2 YFSETQ. The CDR3 loop spans 14 amino acids. V was clipped by 4 bases and J by 0 bases, with 10 bases between them. CDR3 in DNA: TGCGCCAGCAGCCCGGACACCATGAACACTGAAGCTTTCTTT. Residues: CASSPDTMNTEAFF.

There are a few counts of this clone. This chain links TRBV5-6 with TRBJ2-1, with 7 bases fitting TRBD1. Unmatched junction bases numbered 4, after V lost 1 base and J lost 6 bases. CDR1 is SGHDT and CDR2 is YYEEEE in the germline V gene. CDR3 size: 14 residues. CDR3 region: CASSLFSGGNEQFF. CDR3 coding DNA: TGTGCCAGCAGCTTGTTCTCAGGGGGCAATGAGCAGTTCTTC.

V usage is TRBV4-1 and J usage is TRBJ2-2, with 7 positions matching TRBD1. Germline V CDR1 and CDR2: MGHRA, YSYEKL. CDR3 length: 17 residues. J gave up 4 bases and V 3 bases, and 11 bases lay outside the gene matches. The CDR3 sequence: CASSQTRQGIRTGELFF. CDR3 sequence (DNA): TGCGCCAGCAGCCAGACCCGACAGGGTATTCGCACCGGGGAGCTGTTTTTT.

This sequence joins TRBV1 and TRBJ1-5. TRBV1 is listed as a pseudogene. The CDR3 covers 15 residues. The chain's CDR3 is CTSSQVAESRQPQHF. The CDR3 DNA reads TGCACCAGCAGCCAAGTTGCAGAGAGTCGTCAGCCCCAGCATTTT.

The chain links TRBV28 to TRBJ2-7; D could derive from TRBD1 or TRBD2 (6 bases each). The V and J ends lost 5 bases and 7 bases respectively, with 24 bases between them. CDR1 and CDR2 (germline): MDHEN, SYDVKM. The CDR3 has 16 amino acids. CDR3 nucleotides: TGTGCCAGCAGTGAAGGGGGTAGCGGCCCAACTGGGGAGCAGTACTTC. It yields the protein CASSEGGSGPTGEQYF.